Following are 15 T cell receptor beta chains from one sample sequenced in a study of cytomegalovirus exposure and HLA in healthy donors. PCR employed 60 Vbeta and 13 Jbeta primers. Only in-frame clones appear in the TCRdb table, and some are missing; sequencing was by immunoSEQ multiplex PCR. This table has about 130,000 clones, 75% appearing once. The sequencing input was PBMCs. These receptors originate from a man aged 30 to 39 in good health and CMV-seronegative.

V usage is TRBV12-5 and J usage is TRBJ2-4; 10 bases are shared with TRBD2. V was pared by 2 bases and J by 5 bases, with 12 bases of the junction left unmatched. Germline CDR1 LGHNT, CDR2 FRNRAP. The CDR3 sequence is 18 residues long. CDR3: CASGLNRPSGRSQNIQYF. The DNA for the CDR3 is TGTGCTAGTGGTTTGAATCGTCCTAGCGGGAGATCCCAAAACATTCAGTACTTC.

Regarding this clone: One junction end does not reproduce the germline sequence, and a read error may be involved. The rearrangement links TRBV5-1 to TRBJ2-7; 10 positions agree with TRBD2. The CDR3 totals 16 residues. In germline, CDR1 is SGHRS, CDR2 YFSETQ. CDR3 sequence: CASGLGSSGRAYEQYF. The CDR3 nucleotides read TGCGCCAGCGGCTTGGGGTCTAGCGGGAGAGCCTACGAGCAGTACTTC.

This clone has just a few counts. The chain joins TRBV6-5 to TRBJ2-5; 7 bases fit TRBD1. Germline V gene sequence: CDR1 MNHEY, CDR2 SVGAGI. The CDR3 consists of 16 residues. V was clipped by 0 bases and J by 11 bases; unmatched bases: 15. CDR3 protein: CASSYSMTGKDKGQYF. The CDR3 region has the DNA TGTGCCAGCAGTTACTCGATGACAGGGAAGGATAAGGGGCAGTACTTC.

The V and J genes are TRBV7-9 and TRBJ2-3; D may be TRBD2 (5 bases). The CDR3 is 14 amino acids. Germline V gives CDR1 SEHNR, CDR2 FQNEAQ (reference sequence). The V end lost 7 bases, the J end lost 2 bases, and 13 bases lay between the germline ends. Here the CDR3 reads CASTNRGTTDTQYF. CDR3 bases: TGTGCCAGCACCAACCGGGGAACCACAGATACGCAGTATTTT.

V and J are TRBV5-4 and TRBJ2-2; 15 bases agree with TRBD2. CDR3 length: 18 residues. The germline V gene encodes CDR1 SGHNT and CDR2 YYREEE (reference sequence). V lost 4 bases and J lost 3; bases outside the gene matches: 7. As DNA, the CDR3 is TGTGCCAGCAGCCCCGGACTAGCGGGAGGGCGGGACACCGGGGAGCTGTTTTTT. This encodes CASSPGLAGGRDTGELFF. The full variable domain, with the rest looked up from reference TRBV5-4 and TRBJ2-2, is ETGVTQSPTHLIKTRGQQVTLRCSSQSGHNTVSWYQQALGQGPQFIFQYYREEENGRGNFPPRFSGLQFPNYSSELNVNALELDDSALYLCASSPGLAGGRDTGELFFGEGSRLTVL.

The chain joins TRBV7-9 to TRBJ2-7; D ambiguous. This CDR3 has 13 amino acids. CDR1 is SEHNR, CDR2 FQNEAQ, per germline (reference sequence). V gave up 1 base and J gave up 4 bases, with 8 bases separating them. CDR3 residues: CASSLDSVYEQYF. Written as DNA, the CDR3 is TGTGCCAGCAGCTTAGACAGTGTTTACGAGCAGTACTTC.

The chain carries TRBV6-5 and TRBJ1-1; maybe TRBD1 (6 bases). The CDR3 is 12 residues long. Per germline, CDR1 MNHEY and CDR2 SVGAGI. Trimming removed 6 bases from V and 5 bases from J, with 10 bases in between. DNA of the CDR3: TGTGCCAGCAGAGACGGACAGACTGAAGCTTTCTTT. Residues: CASRDGQTEAFF.

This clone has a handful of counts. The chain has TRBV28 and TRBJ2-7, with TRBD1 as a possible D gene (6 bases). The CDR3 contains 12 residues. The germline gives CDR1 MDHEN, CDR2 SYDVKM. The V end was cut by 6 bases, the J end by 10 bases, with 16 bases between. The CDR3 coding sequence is TGTGCCAGCAGCGGTCTAACAGGGAAACAGTACTTC. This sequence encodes CASSGLTGKQYF.

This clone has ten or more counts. DNA for the CDR3: TGCGCCAGCAGCCGGGGTGCGGACAGGGCCTACGAGCAGTACTTC. As protein: CASSRGADRAYEQYF. This rearrangement joins TRBV4-3 to TRBJ2-7; 8 nucleotides agree with TRBD1. In germline, CDR1 is LGHNA, CDR2 YSLEER. The junction had 7 bases not matched to a gene; V was cut back by 4 bases and J by 2 bases. This CDR3 contains 15 residues.

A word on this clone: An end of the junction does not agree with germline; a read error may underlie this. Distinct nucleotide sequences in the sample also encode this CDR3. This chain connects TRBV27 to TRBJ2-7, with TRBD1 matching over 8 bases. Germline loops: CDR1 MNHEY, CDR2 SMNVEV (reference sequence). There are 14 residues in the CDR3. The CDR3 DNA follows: TGCGCCAGCAGTATACGGACAGGGCCCTACGAGCAGTACTTC. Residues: CASSIRTGPYEQYF.

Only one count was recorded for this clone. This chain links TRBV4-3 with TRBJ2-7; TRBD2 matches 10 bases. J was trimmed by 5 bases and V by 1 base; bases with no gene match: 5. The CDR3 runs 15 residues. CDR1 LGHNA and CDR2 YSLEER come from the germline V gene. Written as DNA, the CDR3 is TGCGCCAGCAGCCAAGTCTTAGCGGGAGGAAACGAGCAGTACTTC. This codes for CASSQVLAGGNEQYF.

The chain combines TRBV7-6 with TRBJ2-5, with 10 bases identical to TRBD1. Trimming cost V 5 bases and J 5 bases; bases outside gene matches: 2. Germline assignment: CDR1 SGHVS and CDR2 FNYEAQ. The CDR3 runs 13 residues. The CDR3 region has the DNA TGTGCCAGCAGCCGGGGACAGGGGGAGACCCAGTACTTC. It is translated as CASSRGQGETQYF.

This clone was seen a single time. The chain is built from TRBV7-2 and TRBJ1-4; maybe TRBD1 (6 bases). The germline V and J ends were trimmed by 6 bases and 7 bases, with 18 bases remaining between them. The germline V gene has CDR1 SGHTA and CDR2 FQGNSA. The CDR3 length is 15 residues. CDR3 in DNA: TGTGCCAGCAGTCTATCAGGACAGTCGGGTGAAAAACTGTTTTTT. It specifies CASSLSGQSGEKLFF.

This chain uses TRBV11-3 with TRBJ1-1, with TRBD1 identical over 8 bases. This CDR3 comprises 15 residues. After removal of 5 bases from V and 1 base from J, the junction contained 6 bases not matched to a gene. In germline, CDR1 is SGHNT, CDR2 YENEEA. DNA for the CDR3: TGTGCCAGCAGCCTATCAGGACAGGGGAACACTGAAGCTTTCTTT. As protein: CASSLSGQGNTEAFF.

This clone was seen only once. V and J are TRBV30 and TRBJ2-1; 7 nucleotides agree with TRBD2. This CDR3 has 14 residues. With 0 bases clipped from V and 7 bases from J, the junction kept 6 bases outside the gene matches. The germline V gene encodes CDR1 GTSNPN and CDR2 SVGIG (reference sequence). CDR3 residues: CAWSVQAGVNEQFF. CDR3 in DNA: TGTGCCTGGAGTGTACAGGCGGGAGTTAATGAGCAGTTCTTC.